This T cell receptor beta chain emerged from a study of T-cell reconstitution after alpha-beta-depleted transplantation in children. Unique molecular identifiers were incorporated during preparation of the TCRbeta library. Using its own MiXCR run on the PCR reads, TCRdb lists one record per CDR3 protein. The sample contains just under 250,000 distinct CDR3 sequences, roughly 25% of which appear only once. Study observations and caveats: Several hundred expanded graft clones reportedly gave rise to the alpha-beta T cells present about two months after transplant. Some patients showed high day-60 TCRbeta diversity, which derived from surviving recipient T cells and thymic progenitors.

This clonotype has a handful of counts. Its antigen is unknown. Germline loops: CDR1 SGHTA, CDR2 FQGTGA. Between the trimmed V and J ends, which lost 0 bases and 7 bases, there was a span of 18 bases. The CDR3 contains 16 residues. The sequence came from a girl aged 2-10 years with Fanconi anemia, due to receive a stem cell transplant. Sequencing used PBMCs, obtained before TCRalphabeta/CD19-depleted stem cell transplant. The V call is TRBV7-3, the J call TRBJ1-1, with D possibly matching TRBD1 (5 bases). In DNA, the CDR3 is TGTGCCAGCAGCTTAACGTTGCAGGGCGGAGAGGATGAAGCTTTCTTT. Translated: CASSLTLQGGEDEAFF.